This entry concerns a single T cell receptor beta chain. CDR3 size: 13 residues. Per the germline V gene, CDR1 is GTSNPN and CDR2 is SVGIG (reference sequence). Unmatched junction bases numbered 6, after V lost 4 bases and J lost 4 bases. The sample belongs to a study of blood T cell repertoires in COVID-19. Sequencing was performed with immunoSEQ multiplex PCR; in TCRdb, only in-frame clones are kept and a portion is missing. This sample has approximately 70,000 clones, with roughly 70% found just once. The chain uses TRBV30 and TRBJ1-2; 7 nucleotides line up with TRBD1. Input material: PBMCs or T cells enriched from blood (not recorded which). The origin of this receptor is a woman aged 55-70 years who had been exposed to COVID-19. The CDR3 loop is CAWTGGGGYGYTF. As DNA, the CDR3 is TGTGCCTGGACAGGGGGTGGAGGCTATGGCTACACCTTC.